Listed below are T cell receptor beta chains from one sample, sequenced in a study of blood T cell repertoires in COVID-19. TCRdb's table, derived via immunoSEQ multiplex PCR, lists solely in-frame clones and lacks some. The repertoire has 250,000 to 400,000 clones, about 91% of them found once; the top ten carry approximately 1.8%. The sample consisted of peripheral blood. These receptors came from a woman aged 30 to 39 with COVID-19, enrolled during active disease. Each CDR3 is given with its conserved first and last residue. Part of the rows lack a size; the others show once, few, many or a class for expanded clones.

j_gene,abundance,v_gene,CDR3aa
TRBJ1-4,NA,TRBV7-2,CASSLATVRDKRATNEKLFF
TRBJ1-3,NA,TRBV19,CASEASPGNTIYF
TRBJ2-5,once,TRBV27,CASSYDWSYQETQYF
TRBJ2-5,NA,TRBV7-9,CASSPDRVFTKTQYF
TRBJ1-1,NA,TRBV30,CAWSGRTEAFF
TRBJ1-3,NA,TRBV6-6,CASSLGQAAFSGNTIYF
TRBJ2-3,few,TRBV11-3,CASSRVGQGDTQYF
TRBJ2-3,NA,TRBV7-2,CASSLVQGPSDTQYF
TRBJ1-1,NA,TRBV4-1,CASSQGRGPTEAFF
TRBJ1-1,NA,TRBV24-1,CATLDRVRDTEAFF
TRBJ2-1,NA,TRBV12-5,CASGLVPVIHEQFF
TRBJ2-5,NA,TRBV7-2,CASSLAGLGVEETQYF
TRBJ2-1,NA,TRBV3-1/TRBV3-2,CASSHINEQFF
TRBJ2-1,NA,TRBV6-5,CASSRTGDRYNEQFF
TRBJ1-5,NA,TRBV19,CASSRGPGQPQHF
TRBJ1-1,NA,TRBV11-2,CASSLEGPGAINTEAFF
TRBJ2-2,once,TRBV27,CASSLSGNTGELFF
TRBJ1-2,NA,TRBV9,CASSVGGGSYYGYTF
TRBJ1-5,NA,TRBV28,CASSLGYRGAQPQHF
TRBJ1-1,NA,TRBV5-4,CASSSWTGRTEAFF